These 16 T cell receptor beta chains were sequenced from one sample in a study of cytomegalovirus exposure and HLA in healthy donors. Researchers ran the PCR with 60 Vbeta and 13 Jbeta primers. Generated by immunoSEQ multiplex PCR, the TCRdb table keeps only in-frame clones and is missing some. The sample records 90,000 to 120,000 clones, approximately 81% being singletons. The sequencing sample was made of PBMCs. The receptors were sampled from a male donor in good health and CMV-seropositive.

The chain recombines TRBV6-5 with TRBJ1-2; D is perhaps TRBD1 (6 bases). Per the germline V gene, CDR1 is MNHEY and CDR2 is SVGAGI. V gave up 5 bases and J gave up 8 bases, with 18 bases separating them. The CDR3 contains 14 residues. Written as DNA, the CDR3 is TGTGCCAGCAGTACTTCCGGGGGGGGGCGAGGCTACACCTTC. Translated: CASSTSGGGRGYTF.

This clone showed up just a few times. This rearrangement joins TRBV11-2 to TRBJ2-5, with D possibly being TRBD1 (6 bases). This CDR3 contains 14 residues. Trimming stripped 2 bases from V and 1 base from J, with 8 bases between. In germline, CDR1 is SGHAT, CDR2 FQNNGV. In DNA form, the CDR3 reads TGTGCCAGCAGCTTACCACAGGGCCAAGAGACCCAGTACTTC. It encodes CASSLPQGQETQYF.

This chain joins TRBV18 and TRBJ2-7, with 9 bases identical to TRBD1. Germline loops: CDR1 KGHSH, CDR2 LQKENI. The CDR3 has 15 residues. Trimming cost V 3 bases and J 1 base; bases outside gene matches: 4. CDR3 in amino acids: CASSPGTGRSYEQYF. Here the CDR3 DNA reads TGTGCCAGCTCACCCGGGACAGGGAGATCCTACGAGCAGTACTTC.

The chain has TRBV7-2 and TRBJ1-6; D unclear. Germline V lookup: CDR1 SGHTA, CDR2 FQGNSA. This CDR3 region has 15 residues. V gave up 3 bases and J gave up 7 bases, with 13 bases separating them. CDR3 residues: CASSLRGSGNSPLHF. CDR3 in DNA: TGTGCCAGCAGCTTGAGAGGGTCTGGGAATTCACCCCTCCACTTT.

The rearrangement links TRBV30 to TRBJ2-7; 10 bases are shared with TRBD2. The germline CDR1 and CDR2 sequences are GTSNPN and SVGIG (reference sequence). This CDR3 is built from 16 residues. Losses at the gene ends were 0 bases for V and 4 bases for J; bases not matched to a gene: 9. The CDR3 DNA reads TGTGCCTGGAGTGTTACCCTTAGCGGGGGGCTATACGAGCAGTACTTC. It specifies CAWSVTLSGGLYEQYF.

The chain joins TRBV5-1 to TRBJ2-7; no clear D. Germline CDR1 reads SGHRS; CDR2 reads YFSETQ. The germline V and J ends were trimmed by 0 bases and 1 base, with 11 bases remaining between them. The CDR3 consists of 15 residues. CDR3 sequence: CASSLGALTSYEQYF. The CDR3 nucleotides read TGCGCCAGCAGCTTGGGGGCGTTAACGTCCTACGAGCAGTACTTC. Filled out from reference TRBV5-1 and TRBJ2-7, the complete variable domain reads KAGVTQTPRYLIKTRGQQVTLSCSPISGHRSVSWYQQTPGQGLQFLFEYFSETQRNKGNFPGRFSGRQFSNSRSEMNVSTLELGDSALYLCASSLGALTSYEQYFGPGTRLTVT.

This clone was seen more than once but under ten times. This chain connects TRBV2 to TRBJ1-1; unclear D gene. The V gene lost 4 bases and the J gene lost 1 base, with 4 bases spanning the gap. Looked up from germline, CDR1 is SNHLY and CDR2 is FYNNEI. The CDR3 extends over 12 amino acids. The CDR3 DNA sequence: TGTGCCAGCAGTGTCTCGAACACTGAAGCTTTCTTT. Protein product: CASSVSNTEAFF.

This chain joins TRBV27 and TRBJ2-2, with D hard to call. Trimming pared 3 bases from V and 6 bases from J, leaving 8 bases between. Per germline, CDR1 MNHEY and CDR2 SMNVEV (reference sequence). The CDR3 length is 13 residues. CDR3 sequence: CASSFNEPGELFF. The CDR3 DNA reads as TGTGCCAGCAGTTTCAATGAGCCCGGGGAGCTGTTTTTT.

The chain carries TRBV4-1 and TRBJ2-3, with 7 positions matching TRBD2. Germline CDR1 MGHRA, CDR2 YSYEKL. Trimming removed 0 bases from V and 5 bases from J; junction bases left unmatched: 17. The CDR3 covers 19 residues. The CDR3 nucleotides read TGCGCCAGCAGCCAAGATCGGGGGGAAATCTACACGGCACAAGATACGCAGTATTTT. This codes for CASSQDRGEIYTAQDTQYF.

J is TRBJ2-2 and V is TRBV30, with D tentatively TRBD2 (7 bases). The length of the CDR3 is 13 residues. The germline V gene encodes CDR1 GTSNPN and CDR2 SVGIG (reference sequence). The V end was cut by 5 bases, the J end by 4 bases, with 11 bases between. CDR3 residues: CAWRGAITGELFF. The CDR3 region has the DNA TGTGCCTGGCGGGGGGCGATCACCGGGGAGCTGTTTTTT. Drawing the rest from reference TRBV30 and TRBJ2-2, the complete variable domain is SQTIHQWPATLVQPVGSPLSLECTVEGTSNPNLYWYRQAAGRGLQLLFYSVGIGQISSEVPQNLSASRPQDRQFILSSKKLLLSDSGFYLCAWRGAITGELFFGEGSRLTVL.

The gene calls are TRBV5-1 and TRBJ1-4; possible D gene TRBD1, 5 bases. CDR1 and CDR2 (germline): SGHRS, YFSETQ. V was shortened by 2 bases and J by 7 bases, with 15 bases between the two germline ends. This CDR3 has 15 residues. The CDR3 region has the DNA TGCGCCAGCAGCTTCAACGGGGGTGGTGTTGAAAAACTGTTTTTT. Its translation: CASSFNGGGVEKLFF.

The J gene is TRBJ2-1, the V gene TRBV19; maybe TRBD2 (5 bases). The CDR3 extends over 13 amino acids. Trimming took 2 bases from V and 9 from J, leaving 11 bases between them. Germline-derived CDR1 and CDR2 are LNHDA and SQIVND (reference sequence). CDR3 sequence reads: CASSITMGVEQFF. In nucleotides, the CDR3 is TGTGCCAGTAGTATAACGATGGGAGTTGAGCAGTTCTTC. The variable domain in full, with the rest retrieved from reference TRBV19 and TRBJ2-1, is DGGITQSPKYLFRKEGQNVTLSCEQNLNHDAMYWYRQDPGQGLRLIYYSQIVNDFQKGDIAEGYSVSREKKESFPLTVTSAQKNPTAFYLCASSITMGVEQFFGPGTRLTVL.

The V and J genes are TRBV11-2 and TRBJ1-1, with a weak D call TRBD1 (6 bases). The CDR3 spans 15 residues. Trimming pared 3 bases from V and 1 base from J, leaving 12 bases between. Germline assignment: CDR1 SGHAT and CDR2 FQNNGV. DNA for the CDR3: TGTGCCAGCAGCTTTCGACAGGTAGGGAACACTGAAGCTTTCTTT. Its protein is CASSFRQVGNTEAFF. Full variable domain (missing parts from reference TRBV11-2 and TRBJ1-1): EAGVAQSPRYKIIEKRQSVAFWCNPISGHATLYWYQQILGQGPKLLIQFQNNGVVDDSQLPKDRFSAERLKGVDSTLKIQPAKLEDSAVYLCASSFRQVGNTEAFFGQGTRLTVV.

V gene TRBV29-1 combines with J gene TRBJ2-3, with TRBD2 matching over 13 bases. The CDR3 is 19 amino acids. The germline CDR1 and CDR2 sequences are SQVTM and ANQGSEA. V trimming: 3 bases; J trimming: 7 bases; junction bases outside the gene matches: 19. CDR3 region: CSVEETSGGADLMAYTQYF. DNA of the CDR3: TGCAGCGTTGAGGAAACTAGCGGGGGGGCCGACTTAATGGCCTATACGCAGTATTTT.

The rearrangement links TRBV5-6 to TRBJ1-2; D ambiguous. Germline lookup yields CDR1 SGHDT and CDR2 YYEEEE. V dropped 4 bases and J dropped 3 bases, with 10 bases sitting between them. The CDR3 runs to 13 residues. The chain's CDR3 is CASSPGVDYGYTF. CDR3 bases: TGTGCCAGCAGCCCCGGGGTAGACTATGGCTACACCTTC.

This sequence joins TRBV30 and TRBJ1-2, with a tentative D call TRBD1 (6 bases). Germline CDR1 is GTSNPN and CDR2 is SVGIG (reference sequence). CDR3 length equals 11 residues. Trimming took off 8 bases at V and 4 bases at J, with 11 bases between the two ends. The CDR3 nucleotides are TGTGCCGATGGGGGGGCCTATGGCTACACCTTC. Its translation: CADGGAYGYTF.